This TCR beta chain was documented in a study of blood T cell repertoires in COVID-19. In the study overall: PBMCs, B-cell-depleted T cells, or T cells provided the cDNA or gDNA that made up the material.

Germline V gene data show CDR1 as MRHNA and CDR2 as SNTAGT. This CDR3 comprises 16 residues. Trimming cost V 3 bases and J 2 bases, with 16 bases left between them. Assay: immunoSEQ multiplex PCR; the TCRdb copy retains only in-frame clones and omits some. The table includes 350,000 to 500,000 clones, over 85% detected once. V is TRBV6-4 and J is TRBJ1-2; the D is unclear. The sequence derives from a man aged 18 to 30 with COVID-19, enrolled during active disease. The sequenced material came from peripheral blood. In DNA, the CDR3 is TGTGCCAGCAGTGAGGGAGGCCCAGGATTGAACTATGGCTACACCTTC. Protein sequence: CASSEGGPGLNYGYTF.